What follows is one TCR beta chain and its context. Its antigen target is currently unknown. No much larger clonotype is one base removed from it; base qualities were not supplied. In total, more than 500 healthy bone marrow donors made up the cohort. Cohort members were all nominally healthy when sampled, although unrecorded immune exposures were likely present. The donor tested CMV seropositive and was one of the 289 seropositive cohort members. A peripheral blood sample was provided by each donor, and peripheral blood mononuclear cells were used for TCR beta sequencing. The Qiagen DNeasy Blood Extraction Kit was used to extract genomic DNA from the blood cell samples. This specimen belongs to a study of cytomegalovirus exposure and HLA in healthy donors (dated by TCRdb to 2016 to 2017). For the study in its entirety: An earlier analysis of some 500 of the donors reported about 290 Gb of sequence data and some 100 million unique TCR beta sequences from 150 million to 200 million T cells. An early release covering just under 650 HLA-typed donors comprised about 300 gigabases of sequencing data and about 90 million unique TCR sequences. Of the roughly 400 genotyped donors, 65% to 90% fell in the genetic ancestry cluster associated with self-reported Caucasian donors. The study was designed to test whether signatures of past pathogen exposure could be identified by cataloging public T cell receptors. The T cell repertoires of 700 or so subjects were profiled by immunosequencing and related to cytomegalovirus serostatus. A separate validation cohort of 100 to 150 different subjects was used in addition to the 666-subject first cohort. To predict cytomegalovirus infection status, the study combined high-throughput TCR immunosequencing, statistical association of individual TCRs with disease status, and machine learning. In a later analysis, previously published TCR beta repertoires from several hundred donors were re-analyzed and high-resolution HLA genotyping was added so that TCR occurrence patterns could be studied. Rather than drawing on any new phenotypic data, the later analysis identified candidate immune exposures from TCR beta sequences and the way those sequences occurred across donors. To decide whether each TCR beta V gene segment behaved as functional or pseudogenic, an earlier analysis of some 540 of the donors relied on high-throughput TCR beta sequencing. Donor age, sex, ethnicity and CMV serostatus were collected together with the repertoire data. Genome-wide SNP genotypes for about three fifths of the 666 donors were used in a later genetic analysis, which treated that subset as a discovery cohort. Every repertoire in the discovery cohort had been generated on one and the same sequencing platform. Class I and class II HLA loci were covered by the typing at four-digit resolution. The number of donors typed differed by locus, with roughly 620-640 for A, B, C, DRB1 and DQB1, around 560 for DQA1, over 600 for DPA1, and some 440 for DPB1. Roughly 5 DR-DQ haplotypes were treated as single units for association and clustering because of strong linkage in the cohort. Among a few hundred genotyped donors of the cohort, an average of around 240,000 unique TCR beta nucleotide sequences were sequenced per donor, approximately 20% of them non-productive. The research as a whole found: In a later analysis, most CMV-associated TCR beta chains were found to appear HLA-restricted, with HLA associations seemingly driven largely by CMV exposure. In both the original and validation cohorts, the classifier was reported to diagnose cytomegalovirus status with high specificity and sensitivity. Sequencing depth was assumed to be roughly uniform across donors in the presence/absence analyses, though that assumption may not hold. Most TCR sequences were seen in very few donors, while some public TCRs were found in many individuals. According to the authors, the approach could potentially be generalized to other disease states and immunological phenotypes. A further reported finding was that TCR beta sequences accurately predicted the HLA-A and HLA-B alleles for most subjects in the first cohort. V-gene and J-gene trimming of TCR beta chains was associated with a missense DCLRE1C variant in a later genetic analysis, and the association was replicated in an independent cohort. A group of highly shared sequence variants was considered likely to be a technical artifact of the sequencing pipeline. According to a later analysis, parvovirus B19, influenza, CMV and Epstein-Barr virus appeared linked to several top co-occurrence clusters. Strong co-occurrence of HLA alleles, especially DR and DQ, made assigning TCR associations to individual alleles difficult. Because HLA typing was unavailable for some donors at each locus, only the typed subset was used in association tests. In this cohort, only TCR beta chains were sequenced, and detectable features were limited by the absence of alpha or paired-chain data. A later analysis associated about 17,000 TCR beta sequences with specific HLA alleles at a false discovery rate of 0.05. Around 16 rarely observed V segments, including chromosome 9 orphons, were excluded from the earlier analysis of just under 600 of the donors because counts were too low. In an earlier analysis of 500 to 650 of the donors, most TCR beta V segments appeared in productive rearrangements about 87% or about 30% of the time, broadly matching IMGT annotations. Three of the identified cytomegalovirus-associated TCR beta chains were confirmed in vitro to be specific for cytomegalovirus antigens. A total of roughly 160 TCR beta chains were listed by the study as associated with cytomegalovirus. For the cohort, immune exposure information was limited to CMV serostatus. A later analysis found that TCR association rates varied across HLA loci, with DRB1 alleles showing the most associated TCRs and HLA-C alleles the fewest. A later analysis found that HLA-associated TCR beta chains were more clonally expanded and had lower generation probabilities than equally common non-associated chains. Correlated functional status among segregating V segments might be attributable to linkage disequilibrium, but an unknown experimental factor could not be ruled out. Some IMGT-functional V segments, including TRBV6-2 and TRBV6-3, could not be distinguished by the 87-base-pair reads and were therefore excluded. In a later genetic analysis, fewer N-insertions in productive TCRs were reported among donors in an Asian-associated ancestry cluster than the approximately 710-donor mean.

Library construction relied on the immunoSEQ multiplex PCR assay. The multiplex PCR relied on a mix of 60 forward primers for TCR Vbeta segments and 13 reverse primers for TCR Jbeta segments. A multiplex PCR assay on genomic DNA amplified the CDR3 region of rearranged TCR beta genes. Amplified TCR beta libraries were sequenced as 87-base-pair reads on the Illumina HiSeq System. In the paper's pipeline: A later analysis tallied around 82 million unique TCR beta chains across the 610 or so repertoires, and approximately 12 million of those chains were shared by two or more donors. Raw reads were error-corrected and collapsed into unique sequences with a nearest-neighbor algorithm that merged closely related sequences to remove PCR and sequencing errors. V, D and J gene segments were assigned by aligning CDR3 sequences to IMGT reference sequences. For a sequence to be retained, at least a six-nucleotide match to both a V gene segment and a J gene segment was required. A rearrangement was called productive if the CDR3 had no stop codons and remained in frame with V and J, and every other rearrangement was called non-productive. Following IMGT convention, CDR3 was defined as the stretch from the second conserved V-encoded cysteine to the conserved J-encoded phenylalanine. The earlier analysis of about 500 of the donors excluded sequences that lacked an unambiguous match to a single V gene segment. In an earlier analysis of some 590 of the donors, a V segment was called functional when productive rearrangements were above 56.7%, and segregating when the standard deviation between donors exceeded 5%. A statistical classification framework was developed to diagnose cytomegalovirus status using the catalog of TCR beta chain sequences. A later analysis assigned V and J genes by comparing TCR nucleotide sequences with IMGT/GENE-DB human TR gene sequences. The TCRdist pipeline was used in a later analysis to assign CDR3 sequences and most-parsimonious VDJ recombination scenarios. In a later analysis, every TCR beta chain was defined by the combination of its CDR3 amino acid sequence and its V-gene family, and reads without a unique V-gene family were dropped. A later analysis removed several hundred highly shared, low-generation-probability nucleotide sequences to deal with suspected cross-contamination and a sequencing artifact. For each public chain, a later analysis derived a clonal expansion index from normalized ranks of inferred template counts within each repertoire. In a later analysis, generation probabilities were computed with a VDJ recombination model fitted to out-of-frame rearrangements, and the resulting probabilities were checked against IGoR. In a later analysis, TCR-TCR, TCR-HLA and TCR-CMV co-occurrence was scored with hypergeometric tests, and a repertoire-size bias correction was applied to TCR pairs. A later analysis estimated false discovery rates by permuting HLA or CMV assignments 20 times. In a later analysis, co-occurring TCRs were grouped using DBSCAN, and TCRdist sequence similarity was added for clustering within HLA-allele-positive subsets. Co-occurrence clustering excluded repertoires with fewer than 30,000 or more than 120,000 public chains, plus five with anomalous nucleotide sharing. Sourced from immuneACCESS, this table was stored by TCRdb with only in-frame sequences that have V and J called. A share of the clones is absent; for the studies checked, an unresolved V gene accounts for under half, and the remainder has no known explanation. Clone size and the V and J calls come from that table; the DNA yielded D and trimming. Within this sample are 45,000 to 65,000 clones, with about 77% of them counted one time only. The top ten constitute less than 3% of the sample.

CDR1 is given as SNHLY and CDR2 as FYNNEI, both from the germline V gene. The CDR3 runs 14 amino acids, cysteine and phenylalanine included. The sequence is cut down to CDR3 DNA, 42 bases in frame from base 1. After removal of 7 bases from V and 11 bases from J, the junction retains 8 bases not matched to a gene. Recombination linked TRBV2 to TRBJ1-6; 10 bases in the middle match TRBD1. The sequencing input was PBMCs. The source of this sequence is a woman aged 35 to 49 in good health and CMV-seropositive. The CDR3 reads CASIEGQGTPPLHF. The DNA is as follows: TGTGCCAGCATCGAGGGACAGGGGACGCCACCCCTCCACTTT.